Presented here are 28 T cell receptor beta chains from one specimen sequenced in a study of T cells in Graves' hyperthyroidism and ophthalmopathy (dated by TCRdb to about 2019). The protocol used for the library was multiplex PCR. Sequencing instrument: Illumina HiSeq 2000. Amplification of TCR beta CDR3 regions was carried out from RNA transcripts. The TCR CDR3 was subjected to a first round of RT-PCR using the HTBI primer set and the Qiagen OneStep RT-PCR kit. The public reads were reanalyzed by TCRdb: fastp trimming at Q25, MiXCR alignment, in-frame beta chains only. Merged by CDR3 protein, the rows form single entries marked with the most common genes and DNA. In all, the sample holds approximately 420,000 distinct CDR3 sequences, and around 14% of those were seen once. The ten largest account for approximately 32% of the sample. Sequenced input: blood. These receptors were collected from a woman in her thirties with Graves' hyperthyroidism.

This clonotype has ten or more counts. The rearrangement uses TRBV12-3 or TRBV12-4 and TRBJ2-3; no clear D. This CDR3 is built from 12 residues. Deletions cut 4 bases from V and 5 bases from J, with 7 bases between. The CDR3 DNA is TGTGCCAGCAGTTCGGGTGTAGATACGCAGTATTTT. As protein: CASSSGVDTQYF.

This clonotype was recorded many times. The chain couples TRBV18 to TRBJ2-5, with D possibly being TRBD2 (5 bases). This CDR3 region has 14 residues. The V and J ends lost 0 bases and 2 bases respectively, with 7 bases between them. Germline CDR1 KGHSH, CDR2 LQKENI. The CDR3 protein is CASSPPAEQETQYF. The CDR3 DNA reads TGTGCCAGCTCACCACCAGCGGAGCAAGAGACCCAGTACTTC. The variable domain in full, completed from reference TRBV18 and TRBJ2-5, reads NAGVMQNPRHLVRRRGQEARLRCSPMKGHSHVYWYRQLPEEGLKFMVYLQKENIIDESGMPKERFSAEFPKEGPSILRIQQVVRGDSAAYFCASSPPAEQETQYFGPGTRLLVL.

This clonotype was seen repeatedly, ten times or more. The V and J genes are TRBV28 and TRBJ2-7, with unresolved D. Trimming removed 5 bases from V and 0 bases from J, with 14 bases in between. The CDR3 has 15 amino acids. Germline V lookup: CDR1 MDHEN, CDR2 SYDVKM. In DNA form, the CDR3 reads TGTGCCAGCAGTGATATCGGCTTAAGCTCCTACGAGCAGTACTTC. This encodes CASSDIGLSSYEQYF. Full variable domain (rest looked up from reference TRBV28 and TRBJ2-7): DVKVTQSSRYLVKRTGEKVFLECVQDMDHENMFWYRQDPGLGLRLIYFSYDVKMKEKGDIPEGYSVSREKKERFSLILESASTNQTSMYLCASSDIGLSSYEQYFGPGTRLTVT.

The rearrangement uses TRBV4-1 and TRBJ2-3; D remains ambiguous. The CDR3 has 13 amino acids. Germline values: CDR1 MGHRA, CDR2 YSYEKL. V was clipped by 6 bases and J by 5 bases, with 12 bases between them. In DNA form, the CDR3 reads TGCGCCAGCAGTTTGGTGGGTGTAGATACGCAGTATTTT. Its translation is CASSLVGVDTQYF.

This clonotype was detected only a few times. The CDR3 reads CSARLRGDTQYF. Here the CDR3 DNA reads TGCAGTGCTCGTCTACGTGGGGATACGCAGTATTTT. V and J are TRBV20-1 and TRBJ2-3; D call uncertain. Germline values: CDR1 DFQATT, CDR2 SNEGSKA (reference sequence). The V and J ends lost 5 bases and 6 bases respectively, with 12 bases between them. This CDR3 spans 12 amino acids.

This clonotype was found many times. The chain couples TRBV30 to TRBJ2-5; 10 bases map to TRBD2. This CDR3 is built from 17 residues. Germline-derived CDR1 and CDR2 are GTSNPN and SVGIG (reference sequence). V dropped 3 bases and J dropped 3; count of bases not matched to a gene: 13. CDR3 bases: TGTGCCTGGAGCCTACTTCGGACTAGCGGAGCCGAAGAGACCCAGTACTTC. Amino acids: CAWSLLRTSGAEETQYF.

This clonotype has a count of ten or more. The chain joins TRBV3-1 to TRBJ2-1; 10 positions match TRBD2. This CDR3 comprises 16 residues. V lost 3 bases, J lost 3 bases, and 5 bases stayed unmatched. CDR1 is LGHDT, CDR2 YNNKEL, per germline (reference sequence). CDR3 in amino acids: CASSHLSGRNYNEQFF. In DNA, the CDR3 is TGTGCCAGCAGCCATCTTAGCGGGAGGAACTACAATGAGCAGTTCTTC.

At least ten counts were recorded for this clonotype. The gene calls are TRBV5-1 and TRBJ2-3; 9 bases map to TRBD1. V was pared by 4 bases and J by 4 bases, with 13 bases of the junction left unmatched. Germline V gene sequence: CDR1 SGHRS, CDR2 YFSETQ. The CDR3 consists of 17 residues. The CDR3 nucleotides read TGCGCCAGCAGCGGAGGGACAGGGTTTTCCTTCGCAGATACGCAGTATTTT. Protein product: CASSGGTGFSFADTQYF.

This clonotype has a count of ten or more. J is TRBJ1-1 and V is TRBV28; possibly TRBD1 for D (6 bases). In germline, CDR1 is MDHEN, CDR2 SYDVKM. The CDR3 covers 16 residues. V was shortened by 4 bases and J by 4 bases, with 19 bases between the two germline ends. This CDR3 reads CASSSPQGFTGTEAFF. CDR3 nucleotides: TGTGCCAGCAGTTCCCCACAGGGTTTCACGGGCACTGAAGCTTTCTTT.

This clonotype was recorded many times. The chain recombines TRBV28 with TRBJ1-4; D ambiguous. Germline CDR1 and CDR2: MDHEN and SYDVKM. Deletions cut 6 bases from V and 5 bases from J, with 13 bases between. The CDR3 runs to 14 residues. The CDR3 sequence is CASSDQEVNEKLFF. The CDR3 nucleotides are TGTGCCAGCAGCGATCAGGAAGTAAATGAAAAACTGTTTTTT.

This clonotype appeared a few times. The chain's CDR3 is CASSTGRVQGWNNIQYF. CDR3 nucleotides: TGCGCCAGCAGCACGGGGAGGGTTCAGGGGTGGAATAACATTCAGTACTTC. The rearrangement joins TRBV5-1 to TRBJ2-4, with D perhaps TRBD2 (7 bases). Trimming shortened V by 4 bases and J by 7 bases, and 24 bases separated the two germline ends. Germline V lookup: CDR1 SGHRS, CDR2 YFSETQ. CDR3 length equals 17 residues.

The V call is TRBV27, the J call TRBJ2-4; unclear D gene. Trimming removed 0 bases from V and 4 bases from J, with 10 bases in between. Germline V gene sequence: CDR1 MNHEY, CDR2 SMNVEV (reference sequence). The CDR3 is made up of 15 amino acids. The CDR3 here is CASSLSVTVKNIQYF. In nucleotides, the CDR3 is TGTGCCAGCAGTTTATCAGTCACAGTTAAAAACATTCAGTACTTC.

This clonotype showed up many times. The chain recombines TRBV6-1 with TRBJ2-5, with 7 bases that match TRBD1. This CDR3 spans 17 amino acids. Germline CDR1 and CDR2: MNHNS and SASEGT. After removal of 6 bases from V and 5 bases from J, the junction contained 18 bases not matched to a gene. CDR3 in DNA: TGTGCCAGCAGCCTATTTAGCCTTGACAGGGTCGGTGAGACCCAGTACTTC. It translates to CASSLFSLDRVGETQYF.

There are many counts of this clonotype. V usage is TRBV7-2 and J usage is TRBJ2-1; 10 bases are a match to TRBD2. CDR3 length: 14 residues. Per germline, CDR1 SGHTA and CDR2 FQGNSA. V lost 2 bases, J lost 9 bases, and 4 bases stayed unmatched. CDR3 in DNA: TGTGCCAGCAGCTTAAGCGGGAGGGCAGGTGAGCAGTTCTTC. Translated, it gives CASSLSGRAGEQFF.

This chain connects TRBV27 to TRBJ2-6; no reliable D call. The ends were cut back, 4 bases at V and 0 bases at J, with 16 bases in the middle. Germline V gene data show CDR1 as MNHEY and CDR2 as SMNVEV (reference sequence). The CDR3 has 18 amino acids. CDR3 DNA sequence: TGTGCCAGCAGTTCACCTCGGCTTGGGCTCTCTGGGGCCAACGTCCTGACTTTC. Translating it yields CASSSPRLGLSGANVLTF. Complete variable domain (other parts from reference TRBV27 and TRBJ2-6): EAQVTQNPRYLITVTGKKLTVTCSQNMNHEYMSWYRQDPGLGLRQIYYSMNVEVTDKGDVPEGYKVSRKEKRNFPLILESPSPNQTSLYFCASSSPRLGLSGANVLTFGAGSRLTVL.

In this sample, this clonotype turned up many times. This chain uses TRBV5-1 with TRBJ2-3; 10 bases fit TRBD1. This CDR3 is built from 14 residues. The J segment lost 6 bases and the V segment lost 3 bases, leaving 4 bases of the junction unmatched. Germline V gene data show CDR1 as SGHRS and CDR2 as YFSETQ. In nucleotides, the CDR3 is TGCGCCAGCAGCTCCCGGGACAGGGGCGATACGCAGTATTTT. Translating it yields CASSSRDRGDTQYF.

The rearrangement links TRBV6-2 or TRBV6-3 to TRBJ2-5; a possible D gene is TRBD1 (6 bases). Germline values: CDR1 MNHEY, CDR2 SVGEGT. V lost 2 bases and J lost 5, with 12 bases in between. This CDR3 has 14 amino acids. CDR3 loop: CASSYPDSSETQYF. CDR3 DNA sequence: TGTGCCAGCAGTTACCCGGACAGCTCGGAGACCCAGTACTTC.

The chain couples TRBV28 to TRBJ1-2, with 7 bases matching TRBD1. Germline CDR1 is MDHEN and CDR2 is SYDVKM. V shed 5 bases, J shed 3 bases, and the junction held 6 bases outside the gene matches. The CDR3 totals 14 residues. In DNA form, the CDR3 reads TGTGCCAGCAGTCCACGACAGGGTCACTATGGCTACACCTTC. This codes for CASSPRQGHYGYTF.

In this sample, this clonotype turned up many times. J is TRBJ1-1 and V is TRBV20-1; TRBD1 agrees at 9 bases. V was clipped by 2 bases and J by 4 bases; unmatched bases: 11. The CDR3 loop spans 16 amino acids. The germline gives CDR1 DFQATT, CDR2 SNEGSKA (reference sequence). CDR3 sequence reads: CSARIGTGSIGTEAFF. DNA of the CDR3: TGCAGTGCTAGAATCGGGACAGGGTCGATCGGCACTGAAGCTTTCTTT.

There are a few counts of this clonotype. The rearrangement joins TRBV4-1 to TRBJ1-1, with a possible D match to TRBD1 (5 bases). Trimming pared 2 bases from V and 2 bases from J, leaving 12 bases between. This CDR3 spans 15 amino acids. From germline, CDR1 is MGHRA and CDR2 YSYEKL. Here the CDR3 DNA reads TGCGCCAGCAGCCAATTCGGGGGATATAACACTGAAGCTTTCTTT. Translated, it gives CASSQFGGYNTEAFF.

This clonotype was observed many times. The chain combines TRBV30 with TRBJ1-1, with a possible D match to TRBD1 (6 bases). The V end was cut by 2 bases, the J end by 12 bases, with 16 bases between. Germline lookup yields CDR1 GTSNPN and CDR2 SVGIG (reference sequence). The CDR3 totals 12 residues. The CDR3 spells CAWSSTGRNTFF. The CDR3 DNA sequence: TGTGCCTGGAGTTCGACAGGCCGAAACACTTTCTTT. The whole variable domain, filled in from reference TRBV30 and TRBJ1-1, reads SQTIHQWPATLVQPVGSPLSLECTVEGTSNPNLYWYRQAAGRGLQLLFYSVGIGQISSEVPQNLSASRPQDRQFILSSKKLLLSDSGFYLCAWSSTGRNTFFGQGTRLTVV.

The rearrangement links TRBV4-1 to TRBJ2-1, with 7 bases matching TRBD1. From germline, CDR1 is MGHRA and CDR2 YSYEKL. This CDR3 has 13 residues. V lost 1 base and J lost 8; bases outside the gene matches: 2. CDR3 DNA sequence: TGCGCCAGCAGCCAAGTAGGGGGCTATGAGCAGTTCTTC. As protein: CASSQVGGYEQFF.

This clonotype was seen a few times. This chain uses TRBV29-1 with TRBJ2-7, with D tentatively TRBD1 or TRBD2 (6 bases each). Trimming took off 0 bases at V and 0 bases at J, with 18 bases between the two ends. In germline, CDR1 is SQVTM, CDR2 ANQGSEA. The CDR3 has 17 amino acids. The CDR3 DNA reads TGCAGCGTTGAAGATGGGGGGCGGGGCTTTAGCTCCTACGAGCAGTACTTC. Its translation is CSVEDGGRGFSSYEQYF.

A word on this clonotype: Just one base apart from a much larger clone, this may be a read error. The chain links TRBV2 to TRBJ2-1; D is undetermined. The germline V and J ends were trimmed by 1 base and 6 bases, with 13 bases remaining between them. This CDR3 region has 15 residues. Germline CDR1 SNHLY, CDR2 FYNNEI. For the CDR3, the DNA is TGTGCCAGCAGTGAAGTGGGTCTCCCCTCCAATGAGCAGTTCTTC. Encoded protein: CASSEVGLPSNEQFF.

This clonotype occurred many times. The V gene is TRBV5-1, the J gene TRBJ2-1; TRBD2 aligns across 8 bases. The CDR3 runs 15 residues. The germline V gene encodes CDR1 SGHRS and CDR2 YFSETQ. J was trimmed by 2 bases and V by 2 bases; bases with no gene match: 3. The CDR3 sequence: CASSFTSGAYNEQFF. CDR3 nucleotide sequence: TGCGCCAGCAGCTTCACTAGCGGAGCCTACAATGAGCAGTTCTTC.

For the CDR3, the DNA is TGTGCCAGCAGCTTCTACACGCCGGGACTAGCCTCCTACAATGAGCAGTTCTTC. Translated, it gives CASSFYTPGLASYNEQFF. The rearrangement uses TRBV13 and TRBJ2-1, with 9 nucleotides matching TRBD2. With V trimmed by 3 bases and J by 0 bases, 9 bases remained unmatched. The CDR3 length is 18 residues. Germline CDR1 reads PRHDT; CDR2 reads FYEKMQ (reference sequence).

The chain has TRBV20-1 and TRBJ1-2; no firm D call. Germline values: CDR1 DFQATT, CDR2 SNEGSKA (reference sequence). V lost 1 base, J lost 0 bases, and 9 bases lay in between. The CDR3 is 14 residues long. The CDR3 here is CSARARQTNYGYTF. CDR3 DNA sequence: TGCAGTGCTAGAGCCCGGCAGACTAACTATGGCTACACCTTC.

This clonotype was counted at least ten times. The chain employs TRBV6-1 and TRBJ1-3; perhaps TRBD1 as D (5 bases). V lost 7 bases and J lost 1, with 20 bases in between. CDR3 length equals 17 residues. Germline V gives CDR1 MNHNS, CDR2 SASEGT. The CDR3 sequence: CASIPRQTEYSGNTIYF. The CDR3 DNA reads as TGTGCCAGCATTCCGAGACAGACCGAGTATTCTGGAAACACCATATATTTT.